Below, 6 T cell receptor beta chains from the same sample are listed, as sequenced in a study of cytomegalovirus exposure and HLA in healthy donors. The PCR ran on 60 Vbeta and 13 Jbeta primers. Measured with immunoSEQ multiplex PCR; TCRdb has only the in-frame clones, and not every one. The sample contains approximately 150,000 clones, around 85% of which appear only once. Sequences were obtained from PBMCs. Every receptor here comes from a woman aged 25 to 39 in good health and CMV-seronegative.

This sequence joins TRBV4-1 and TRBJ1-5; D not resolved. CDR1 is MGHRA and CDR2 is YSYEKL in the germline V gene. The CDR3 has 14 amino acids. Between the trimmed V and J ends, which lost 1 base and 3 bases, there was a span of 7 bases. CDR3 region: CASSQAGPNQPQHF. CDR3 nucleotides: TGCGCCAGCAGCCAAGCAGGCCCCAATCAGCCCCAGCATTTT.

The count of this clone is one. The chain has TRBV5-1 and TRBJ2-3, with 15 bases identical to TRBD2. Germline-derived CDR1 and CDR2 are SGHRS and YFSETQ. The trim removed 4 bases at V and 3 bases at J, leaving 6 bases unmatched. The length of the CDR3 is 17 residues. CDR3 nucleotides: TGCGCCAGCAGCCCAACGGGGACTAGCGGGAGGACAGATACGCAGTATTTT. Encoded protein: CASSPTGTSGRTDTQYF. The complete variable domain, with remaining parts taken from reference TRBV5-1 and TRBJ2-3, reads KAGVTQTPRYLIKTRGQQVTLSCSPISGHRSVSWYQQTPGQGLQFLFEYFSETQRNKGNFPGRFSGRQFSNSRSEMNVSTLELGDSALYLCASSPTGTSGRTDTQYFGPGTRLTVL.

This rearrangement joins TRBV25-1 to TRBJ2-5; 9 positions match TRBD2. The end of the DNA aligns better with TRBJ2-7, so the J call may be wrong. This CDR3 has 13 residues. Germline V lookup: CDR1 MGHDK, CDR2 SYGVNS. The CDR3 coding sequence is TGTGCCAGCAGTGGGGGACTAGCTGGCGAGCAGTACTTC. This sequence encodes CASSGGLAGEQYF.

The J gene is TRBJ2-2, the V gene TRBV7-9; no clear D. Germline loops: CDR1 SEHNR, CDR2 FQNEAQ (reference sequence). The length of the CDR3 is 12 residues. The germline V and J ends were trimmed by 7 bases and 7 bases, with 10 bases remaining between them. The chain's CDR3 is CASTSRDGELFF. The CDR3 bases are TGTGCCAGCACATCCCGCGACGGGGAGCTGTTTTTT.

The rearrangement links TRBV27 to TRBJ1-2, with D perhaps matching TRBD1 (6 bases). The CDR3 runs to 15 residues. Trimming took 6 bases from V and 4 from J, leaving 18 bases between them. Germline CDR1 and CDR2: MNHEY and SMNVEV (reference sequence). CDR3 in DNA: TGTGCCAGCAGATACCTAGGCGACAGGAGCTATGGCTACACCTTC. Amino acids: CASRYLGDRSYGYTF.

This sequence joins TRBV16 and TRBJ2-2; D is possibly TRBD1 (5 bases). This CDR3 spans 16 amino acids. Trimming took 4 bases from V and 2 from J, leaving 14 bases between them. Germline V CDR1 and CDR2: KGHSY, FQNENV. CDR3 protein: CASSRKPGPNTGELFF. DNA of the CDR3: TGTGCCAGCAGCCGAAAACCAGGGCCCAACACCGGGGAGCTGTTTTTT.